This T cell receptor beta chain is drawn from a study of cytomegalovirus exposure and HLA in healthy donors (dated by TCRdb to the late 2010s). The study in broad terms: A later analysis indicated that the 130 or so validation repertoires were generated on the platform also employed for the 720 or so repertoires of the first cohort. The aim of the study was to test whether cataloging public T cell receptors could identify signatures of past pathogen exposure. Besides the first cohort of approximately 670 subjects, a separate validation cohort made up of about 120 different subjects was used. To predict cytomegalovirus infection status, the study combined high-throughput TCR immunosequencing, statistical association of individual TCRs with disease status, and machine learning.

Donors formed part of the validation cohort, which comprised approximately 130 subjects and was distinct from the first cohort of several hundred subjects. Summary of the overall study and its limitations: In vitro tests confirmed that three of the cytomegalovirus-associated TCR beta chains recognize cytomegalovirus antigens. All 120 or so repertoires were used to score co-occurrence in the validation cohort in a later analysis, because that analysis had no HLA typing for the cohort. Cytomegalovirus status was reported to be diagnosed by the classifier with high specificity and sensitivity in both the original and validation cohorts. While some public TCRs were present in many individuals, most TCR sequences turned up only very rarely across donors. Of the cluster scores, about 94% were above 0 in a later analysis, which found that TCRs clustered in the first cohort also tended to co-occur in the 90 to 150 validation repertoires. The authors suggested that the approach could potentially be generalized to other disease states and immunological phenotypes. A total of 150 to 200 TCR beta chains were listed by the study as associated with cytomegalovirus.

Here V drops 4 bases and J drops 5 bases, and the junction holds 8 bases not matched to any gene. CDR1 and CDR2 (MDHEN, SYDVKM) derive from the germline V gene. The cysteine opens and the phenylalanine closes a CDR3 of 15 amino acids. The kept DNA is CDR3 alone, 45 bases in frame from the first base. Library method: the immunoSEQ multiplex PCR assay. The authors' pipeline ran thus. A statistical classification framework was developed to diagnose cytomegalovirus status using the catalog of TCR beta chain sequences. TCRdb retrieved this table from immuneACCESS and kept in-frame rearrangements only. Not all clones are present; in checked studies, unresolved V genes account for under half, and no reason is known for the remainder. V and J calls and clone size are given by that table; D and trimming were obtained from the DNA. This sample gives roughly 180,000 clones in total; more than 75% of them show up just once. Less than 9.5% of the sample is taken by the ten largest.

Regarding this clone: What antigen it recognizes has not been identified. Nothing much larger sits one base from this clone, and base qualities are not available.

Sample: PBMCs. The sequence is built from TRBV28 and TRBJ2-7, with 10 bases matching TRBD1. The source is a man aged 25-40 years in good health and CMV-seropositive. The nucleotides read TGTGCCAGCAGTTCAGTGGGACAGGGGAACCACGAGCAGTACTTC. Its protein product is CASSSVGQGNHEQYF.